This T cell receptor beta chain came from a study of cytomegalovirus exposure and HLA in healthy donors. This PCR relied on a set of 60 Vbeta primers and 13 Jbeta primers. Sequencing used immunoSEQ multiplex PCR; TCRdb keeps in-frame clones, though not all of them. This sample's table reports some 120,000 clones. With 0 bases removed from V and 4 bases from J, the gap between germline ends came to 17 bases. In germline, CDR1 is LGHNA, CDR2 YNFKEQ. This CDR3 has 17 residues. V usage is TRBV4-2 and J usage is TRBJ2-3, with a possible D match to TRBD2 (6 bases). Source material: PBMCs. This TCR derives from a man aged 35 to 55 in good health and CMV-seropositive. The DNA for the CDR3 is TGTGCCAGCAGCCAAGATCGGGGGAGCACCCCAGCAGATACGCAGTATTTT. This encodes CASSQDRGSTPADTQYF.